The clone carrying this TCR beta chain showed up many times. As yet, its antigen is unknown. This specimen comes from a study of tumor-infiltrating lymphocytes in primary liver carcinoma. Study overall: The patients, men and women alike, were aged 30 to 69 years. Study conclusions and caveats: Less overlap was seen in tumor-adjacent and tumor-blood pairs than in tumor region pairs. Significantly greater top-250-clone fractions characterized tumors relative to blood (p = 0.039).

V shed 0 bases and J shed 5 bases, with 17 bases lying between them. The CDR3 covers 18 residues. The germline gives CDR1 MNHEY, CDR2 SVGAGI. Both RNA and DNA were isolated together from roughly 20-30 mg of bulk tissue that had not been sorted. Patients' primary liver carcinoma was surgically resected. TCR beta cDNA was reverse-transcribed from roughly 520 ng of total RNA. The reaction used a constant-region primer and ProtoScript II reverse transcriptase. Nested multiplex PCR, run for three rounds with slightly modified ARM-PCR, yielded TCR beta libraries. A C-beta reverse primer and TRBV1-TRBV30 forward primers served in each of the first two PCR rounds, at 9 to 11 cycles apiece. MiXCR, run by TCRdb on the multiplex PCR reads, gives a single entry per CDR3 protein. The table shows around 88,000 distinct CDR3 sequences, with around 70% occurring only once.

V gene TRBV6-5 combines with J gene TRBJ1-6, with D tentatively TRBD1 (5 bases). The sequence was obtained from a man aged 35 to 55 with primary liver carcinoma and hepatitis B virus infection. The sample comprised tumor-adjacent normal liver tissue. The CDR3 DNA reads as TGTGCCAGCAGTTACTCGCCCTTCCAGTGGGGGGATAATTCACCCCTCCACTTT. Translation gives CASSYSPFQWGDNSPLHF.